Presented here are 19 T cell receptor beta chains from one specimen sequenced in a study of T cell changes during pregnancy in multiple sclerosis. Method: immunoSEQ multiplex PCR; TCRdb's copy keeps in-frame clones and lacks some. The sample holds 100,000 or so clones, about 94% seen once. The sample was peripheral blood, taken after pregnancy. All receptors come from a female donor in good health, enrolled as a control in a pregnancy study.

The V gene is TRBV7-2, the J gene TRBJ2-7; D might be TRBD1 (6 bases). The CDR3 length is 16 residues. V lost 5 bases and J 1 base, leaving 18 bases between the germline ends. Per germline, CDR1 SGHTA and CDR2 FQGNSA. CDR3 DNA sequence: TGTGCCAGCAGCCCCCAAGCAGGGGTTACTTCCTACGAGCAGTACTTC. The encoded protein is CASSPQAGVTSYEQYF.

The chain carries TRBV4-1 and TRBJ2-7, with 8 nucleotides matching TRBD2. CDR1 is MGHRA and CDR2 is YSYEKL in the germline V gene. This CDR3 is built from 15 residues. The trim removed 7 bases at V and 0 bases at J, leaving 8 bases unmatched. The CDR3 protein is CASTPRGLDSYEQYF. The CDR3 DNA reads TGCGCCAGCACCCCGAGGGGACTAGACTCCTACGAGCAGTACTTC.

CDR3 amino acids: CASSLIGATSGRRNEQFF. The DNA of the CDR3 is TGTGCCAGCAGCCTAATCGGGGCCACTAGCGGGAGACGCAATGAGCAGTTCTTC. The chain carries TRBV7-2 and TRBJ2-1; 11 nucleotides line up with TRBD2. The CDR3 has 18 amino acids. Losses at the gene ends were 5 bases for V and 6 bases for J; bases not matched to a gene: 15. Germline CDR1 reads SGHTA; CDR2 reads FQGNSA.

The V and J genes are TRBV27 and TRBJ1-1; a weak D match, TRBD1 (5 bases). The germline V gene has CDR1 MNHEY and CDR2 SMNVEV (reference sequence). Trimming took 0 bases from V and 5 from J, leaving 13 bases between them. This CDR3 is built from 15 residues. The CDR3 bases are TGTGCCAGCAGTTTATCAGGAGCCGGGGGAACTGAAGCTTTCTTT. This codes for CASSLSGAGGTEAFF.

This rearrangement joins TRBV4-1 to TRBJ1-5; D is possibly TRBD1 (5 bases). The CDR3 spans 16 residues. Germline assignment: CDR1 MGHRA and CDR2 YSYEKL. V gave up 4 bases and J gave up 1 base, with 14 bases separating them. The CDR3 loop reads CASSPWRGWSNQPQHF. CDR3 DNA sequence: TGCGCCAGCAGCCCCTGGCGGGGGTGGAGCAATCAGCCCCAGCATTTT.

CDR3 in DNA: TGTGCCAGCAGTTTCGCTTATGGTGAGGCAGGGGAAGCCGCAGATACGCAGTATTTT. This gives the protein CASSFAYGEAGEAADTQYF. The chain employs TRBV28 and TRBJ2-3; possibly TRBD1 for D (6 bases). CDR3 length: 19 residues. From germline, CDR1 is MDHEN and CDR2 SYDVKM. V was cut by 3 bases and J by 4 bases, with 26 bases left in between. Full variable domain (outside the CDR3, taken from reference TRBV28 and TRBJ2-3): DVKVTQSSRYLVKRTGEKVFLECVQDMDHENMFWYRQDPGLGLRLIYFSYDVKMKEKGDIPEGYSVSREKKERFSLILESASTNQTSMYLCASSFAYGEAGEAADTQYFGPGTRLTVL.

CDR3 coding DNA: TGTGCCAGCTCCCTCGCGGTAGCCTACGAGCAGTACTTC. Translated, it gives CASSLAVAYEQYF. The J gene is TRBJ2-7, the V gene TRBV18; D is uncertain. V was clipped by 6 bases and J by 2 bases, with 11 bases between them. The CDR3 is made up of 13 amino acids. Per germline, CDR1 KGHSH and CDR2 LQKENI.

Only one count was recorded for this clone. Other DNA sequences from this sample encode an identical CDR3 as well. CDR3 bases: TGTGCCAGCAGCTTAGGGACAGGGAGGGATTATGGCTACACCTTC. Translating it yields CASSLGTGRDYGYTF. This sequence joins TRBV7-9 and TRBJ1-2; 8 bases line up with TRBD1. Per the germline V gene, CDR1 is SEHNR and CDR2 is FQNEAQ (reference sequence). This CDR3 is 15 amino acids long. With 1 base clipped from V and 5 bases from J, the junction kept 6 bases outside the gene matches.

This chain connects TRBV28 to TRBJ1-2; 7 bases map to TRBD1. With 8 bases clipped from V and 2 bases from J, the junction kept 8 bases outside the gene matches. This CDR3 is built from 14 residues. Germline lookup yields CDR1 MDHEN and CDR2 SYDVKM. The CDR3 region is CASRARDRNYGYTF. For the CDR3, the DNA is TGTGCCAGCCGAGCACGGGACAGAAACTATGGCTACACCTTC.

The chain recombines TRBV28 with TRBJ1-2; TRBD1 might be the D (6 bases). This CDR3 is built from 16 residues. The ends were cut back, 5 bases at V and 0 bases at J, with 16 bases in the middle. From germline, CDR1 is MDHEN and CDR2 SYDVKM. The CDR3 protein is CASSQYRDTSNYGYTF. The CDR3 nucleotides are TGTGCCAGCAGTCAATACCGGGACACGTCTAACTATGGCTACACCTTC.

The genes are TRBV2 and TRBJ2-2, with 8 bases aligning to TRBD2. Germline assignment: CDR1 SNHLY and CDR2 FYNNEI. The CDR3 contains 16 residues. The trim removed 4 bases at V and 6 bases at J, leaving 10 bases unmatched. The CDR3 DNA is TGTGCCAGCAGTGTCGACGGGAGGGCCATACCCGGGGAGCTGTTTTTT. Amino acids: CASSVDGRAIPGELFF.

The CDR3 here is CASSEATGEVNYGYTF. The CDR3, as DNA: TGTGCCAGCAGTGAAGCTACGGGGGAGGTAAACTATGGCTACACCTTC. The chain couples TRBV6-1 to TRBJ1-2; a possible D gene is TRBD1 (5 bases). V was shortened by 0 bases and J by 2 bases, with 13 bases between the two germline ends. The V gene's germline CDR1 is MNHNS and CDR2 SASEGT. The CDR3 runs to 16 residues.

Worth noting for this clone: The sample has other DNA sequences that encode this CDR3 too. V usage is TRBV5-1 and J usage is TRBJ1-4; 8 bases align to TRBD1. The length of the CDR3 is 14 residues. The germline gives CDR1 SGHRS, CDR2 YFSETQ. Trimming took 0 bases from V and 5 from J; bases not matched to a gene: 0. The CDR3 sequence is CASSLGTGNEKLFF. Here the CDR3 DNA reads TGCGCCAGCAGCTTGGGGACAGGGAATGAAAAACTGTTTTTT.

The V gene is TRBV5-1, the J gene TRBJ2-7, with TRBD2 as a possible D gene (5 bases). This CDR3 contains 14 residues. Germline CDR1 and CDR2: SGHRS and YFSETQ. V was clipped by 3 bases and J by 1 base, with 11 bases between them. The CDR3 coding sequence is TGCGCCAGCAGCTCAGTAGCGAGTTCCTACGAGCAGTACTTC. Translated, it gives CASSSVASSYEQYF.

The genes are TRBV5-1 and TRBJ1-3; D gene unclear. This CDR3 has 15 residues. In germline, CDR1 is SGHRS, CDR2 YFSETQ. Trimming left V 4 bases short and J 2 bases short, with 13 bases between. CDR3 sequence reads: CASSPSPGTGNTIYF. For the CDR3, the DNA is TGCGCCAGCAGCCCGTCCCCTGGCACTGGAAACACCATATATTTT.

The chain joins TRBV6-6 to TRBJ1-1, with D unresolved. This CDR3 has 16 residues. Germline V CDR1 and CDR2: MNHNY, SVGAGI (reference sequence). Trimming removed 10 bases from V and 1 base from J, with 22 bases in between. CDR3 DNA sequence: TGTGCCATTCAAGACCCCGCGGCAGCGGGGAACACTGAAGCTTTCTTT. It specifies CAIQDPAAAGNTEAFF.

This chain uses TRBV5-1 with TRBJ2-7, with TRBD2 matching 8 bases. The V segment lost 4 bases and the J segment 5 bases; nucleotides outside the gene matches: 11. The length of the CDR3 is 15 residues. Per germline, CDR1 SGHRS and CDR2 YFSETQ. The CDR3 reads CASSRTGTRTHEQYF. The CDR3 DNA follows: TGCGCCAGCAGCCGTACCGGGACTAGAACCCACGAGCAGTACTTC.

This rearrangement joins TRBV7-9 to TRBJ2-1; 7 bases fit TRBD2. V was pared by 2 bases and J by 5 bases, with 6 bases of the junction left unmatched. The germline CDR1 and CDR2 sequences are SEHNR and FQNEAQ (reference sequence). This CDR3 spans 15 amino acids. CDR3 sequence reads: CASSLSSGQNNEQFF. CDR3 DNA: TGTGCCAGCAGCTTATCTAGCGGTCAAAACAATGAGCAGTTCTTC. Combining the CDR3 with reference TRBV7-9 and TRBJ2-1 gives the whole variable domain DTGVSQNPRHKITKRGQNVTFRCDPISEHNRLYWYRQTLGQGPEFLTYFQNEAQLEKSRLLSDRFSAERPKGSFSTLEIQRTEQGDSAMYLCASSLSSGQNNEQFFGPGTRLTVL.

In nucleotides, the CDR3 is TGTGCCAGCAGCTTTATACAGGCCATGAACACTGAAGCTTTCTTT. Its translation: CASSFIQAMNTEAFF. This sequence joins TRBV11-2 and TRBJ1-1; tentatively, D is TRBD1 (5 bases). Germline lookup yields CDR1 SGHAT and CDR2 FQNNGV. V lost 3 bases and J lost 0, with 11 bases in between. CDR3 length equals 15 residues.